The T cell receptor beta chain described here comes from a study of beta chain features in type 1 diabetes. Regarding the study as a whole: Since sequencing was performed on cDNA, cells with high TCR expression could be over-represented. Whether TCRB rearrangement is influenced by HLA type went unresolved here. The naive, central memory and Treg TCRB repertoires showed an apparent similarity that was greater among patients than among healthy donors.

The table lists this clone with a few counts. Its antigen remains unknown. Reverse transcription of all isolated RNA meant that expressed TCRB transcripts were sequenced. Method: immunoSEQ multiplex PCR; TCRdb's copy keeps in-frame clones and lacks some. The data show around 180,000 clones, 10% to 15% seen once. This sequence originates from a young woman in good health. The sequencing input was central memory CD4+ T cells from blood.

The CDR3 DNA reads TGCGCCAGCAGCAGACTAGCGGGAGTCAACACAGATACGCAGTATTTT. Its protein is CASSRLAGVNTDTQYF. The V call is TRBV5-1, the J call TRBJ2-3, with TRBD2 matching 12 bases. V shed 4 bases and J 2 bases; nucleotides not matched to a gene: 5. Germline assignment: CDR1 SGHRS and CDR2 YFSETQ. CDR3 length: 16 residues.